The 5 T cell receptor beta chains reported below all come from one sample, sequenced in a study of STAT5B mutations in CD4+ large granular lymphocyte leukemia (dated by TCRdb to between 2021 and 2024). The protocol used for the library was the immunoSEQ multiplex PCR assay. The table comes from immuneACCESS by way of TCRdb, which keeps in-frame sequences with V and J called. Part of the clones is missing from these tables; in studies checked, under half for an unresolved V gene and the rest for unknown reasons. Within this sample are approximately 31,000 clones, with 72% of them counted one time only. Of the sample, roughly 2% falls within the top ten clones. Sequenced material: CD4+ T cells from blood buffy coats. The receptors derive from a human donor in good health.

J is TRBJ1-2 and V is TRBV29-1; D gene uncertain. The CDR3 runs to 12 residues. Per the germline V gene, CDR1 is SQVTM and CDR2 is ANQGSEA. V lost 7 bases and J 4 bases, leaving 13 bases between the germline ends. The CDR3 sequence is CSAGVPRYGYTF. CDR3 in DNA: TGCAGCGCCGGTGTGCCTCGCTATGGCTACACCTTC.

CDR3 amino acids: CASGLVQWTGGYEQYF. The CDR3 nucleotides are TGTGCTAGTGGTTTGGTACAGTGGACAGGAGGCTACGAGCAGTACTTC. The chain recombines TRBV12-5 with TRBJ2-7, with 7 bases that match TRBD1. V gave up 0 bases and J gave up 3 bases; unmatched junction bases: 8. In germline, CDR1 is LGHNT, CDR2 FRNRAP. This CDR3 has 16 residues. Full variable domain (outside the CDR3, taken from reference TRBV12-5 and TRBJ2-7): DARVTQTPRHKVTEMGQEVTMRCQPILGHNTVFWYRQTMMQGLELLAYFRNRAPLDDSGMPKDRFSAEMPDATLATLKIQPSEPRDSAVYFCASGLVQWTGGYEQYFGPGTRLTVT.

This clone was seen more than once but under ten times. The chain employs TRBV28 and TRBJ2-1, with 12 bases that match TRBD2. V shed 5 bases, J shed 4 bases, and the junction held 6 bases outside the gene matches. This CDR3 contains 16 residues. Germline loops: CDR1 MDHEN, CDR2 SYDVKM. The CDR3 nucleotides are TGTGCCAGCAGTAAAACTAGCGGGGGGAATTACAATGAGCAGTTCTTC. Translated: CASSKTSGGNYNEQFF.

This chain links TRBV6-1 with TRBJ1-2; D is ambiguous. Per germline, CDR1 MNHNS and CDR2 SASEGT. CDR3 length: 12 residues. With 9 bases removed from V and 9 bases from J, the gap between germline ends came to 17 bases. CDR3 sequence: CASIEWGSSYTF. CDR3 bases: TGTGCCAGTATCGAGTGGGGTTCTAGCTACACCTTC.

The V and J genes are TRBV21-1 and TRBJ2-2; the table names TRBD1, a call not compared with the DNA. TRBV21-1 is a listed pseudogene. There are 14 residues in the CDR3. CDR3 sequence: CASSTGQLTGELFF. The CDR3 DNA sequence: TGTGCCAGCAGCACGGGACAGTTGACCGGGGAGCTGTTTTTT.